The clone carrying this T cell receptor (beta chain) was observed a handful of times. The data belong to a study of patients and donors after allogeneic stem cell transplantation. V dropped 4 bases and J dropped 3 bases, with 16 bases sitting between them. Germline loops: CDR1 ENHRY, CDR2 SYGVKD. This CDR3 has 15 residues. MiXCR was run by TCRdb on the RT-PCR reads, yielding one entry per CDR3 protein. The sample carries more than 850,000 distinct CDR3 sequences, approximately 19% recorded once. The specimen was blood, either unsorted or a sorted T cell fraction (not recorded which). The genes are TRBV10-3 and TRBJ2-7; D not resolved. This clonotype was sampled from a human donor who was either an allogeneic HSCT recipient or a stem cell or donor lymphocyte infusion donor (not recorded which). It is not recorded whose cells these are; they may come from a transplant donor. The CDR3 DNA reads as TGTGCCATCAGTGCCCCTGGCGTACCGAACTACGAGCAGTACTTC. It yields the protein CAISAPGVPNYEQYF.